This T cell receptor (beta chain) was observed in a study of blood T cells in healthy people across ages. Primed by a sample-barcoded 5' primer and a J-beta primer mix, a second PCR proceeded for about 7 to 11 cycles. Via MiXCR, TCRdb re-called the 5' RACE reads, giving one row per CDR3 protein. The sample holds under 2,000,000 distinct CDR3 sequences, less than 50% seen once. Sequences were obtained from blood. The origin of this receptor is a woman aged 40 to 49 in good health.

In DNA form, the CDR3 reads TGTGCCAGCAGCCACCAGGACAGGGTCCACACTGAAGCTTTCTTT. This codes for CASSHQDRVHTEAFF. This sequence joins TRBV3-1 and TRBJ1-1; 8 bases fit TRBD1. CDR1 and CDR2 from the germline V gene are LGHDT and YNNKEL (reference sequence). The CDR3 covers 15 residues. The V gene end was trimmed by 3 bases and the J gene end by 3 bases; junction bases not matched to a gene: 6. Filled out from reference TRBV3-1 and TRBJ1-1, the complete variable domain reads DTAVSQTPKYLVTQMGNDKSIKCEQNLGHDTMYWYKQDSKKFLKIMFSYNNKELIINETVPNRFSPKSPDKAHLNLHINSLELGDSAVYFCASSHQDRVHTEAFFGQGTRLTVV.